Presented here are 5 T cell receptor beta chains from one specimen sequenced in a study of blood T cell repertoires in COVID-19. Assay used: immunoSEQ multiplex PCR; TCRdb lists only in-frame clones, some missing. Counted here are tens of thousands of clones, about nine tenths occurring once; the ten biggest clones make up 1.5% to 2%. Sequenced sample: peripheral blood. These receptors were obtained from a woman aged 45-60 years in a cohort sampled during active COVID-19.

The sample holds one count of this clone. J is TRBJ2-1 and V is TRBV6-2 or TRBV6-3; D gene unclear. V gave up 3 bases and J gave up 9 bases, with 15 bases separating them. Germline-derived CDR1 and CDR2 are MNHEY and SVGEGT. The length of the CDR3 is 14 residues. CDR3 bases: TGTGCCAGCAGTTATTTCTCCCAGCGTAGTGAGCAGTTCTTC. Its translation is CASSYFSQRSEQFF.

The chain joins TRBV5-1 to TRBJ1-2; 8 bases are a match to TRBD1. The V segment lost 4 bases and the J segment 4 bases; nucleotides outside the gene matches: 3. CDR3 size: 13 residues. Germline V gene data show CDR1 as SGHRS and CDR2 as YFSETQ. The CDR3 sequence: CASSPGQGYGYTF. The DNA of the CDR3 is TGCGCCAGCAGCCCCGGACAGGGCTATGGCTACACCTTC.

The rearrangement uses TRBV28 and TRBJ2-7; D is perhaps TRBD2 (5 bases). Germline V CDR1 and CDR2: MDHEN, SYDVKM. V dropped 6 bases and J dropped 2 bases, with 11 bases sitting between them. CDR3 length: 13 residues. The CDR3 loop reads CASRSGMTYEQYF. For the CDR3, the DNA is TGTGCCAGCAGGTCGGGGATGACCTACGAGCAGTACTTC.

The genes are TRBV12-3 or TRBV12-4 and TRBJ1-1, with 9 bases matching TRBD1. The ends lost 5 bases at V and 3 bases at J; junction bases unmatched: 1. The CDR3 runs to 13 residues. CDR3 sequence reads: CASSRDRDTEAFF. CDR3 bases: TGTGCCAGCAGTCGGGACAGGGACACTGAAGCTTTCTTT.

The chain carries TRBV6-5 and TRBJ2-2, with 9 positions matching TRBD2. After removal of 1 base from V and 7 bases from J, the junction contained 1 base not matched to a gene. The CDR3 is 14 residues long. Germline V lookup: CDR1 MNHEY, CDR2 SVGAGI. The CDR3 loop is CASSYLAGVGELFF. As DNA, the CDR3 is TGTGCCAGCAGTTACTTAGCGGGAGTCGGGGAGCTGTTTTTT.